The text below deals with one T cell receptor beta chain. UMIs and a universal primer site were added when TCR cDNA was made by 5'RACE template switching. TCRdb re-called the 5' RACE reads with MiXCR, one entry per CDR3 protein. The data contain approximately 610,000 distinct CDR3 sequences, about a sixth of them seen just once; the ten biggest clones take up around 16%. This sample is part of a study of T cells after yellow fever vaccination. Deletions cut 2 bases from V and 1 base from J, with 12 bases between. The CDR3 covers 15 residues. The sample consisted of PBMCs, taken 5 days after the first yellow fever vaccination. The V and J genes are TRBV12-3 or TRBV12-4 and TRBJ2-7; tentatively, D is TRBD2 (6 bases). The source of this sequence is a man between 18 and 29 years old who received the YFV17D yellow fever vaccine. The CDR3 sequence is CASSLSGDLSYEQYV. For the CDR3, the DNA is TGTGCCAGCAGTTTATCGGGGGATTTATCCTACGAGCAGTACGTC.